These 30 T cell receptor beta chains originate from one sample sequenced in a study of PD-1 blockade in classical Hodgkin lymphoma. All patients relapsed after autologous stem cell transplantation, and brentuximab vedotin exposure varied. Only in-frame clones appear in the TCRdb table, and some are missing; sequencing was by immunoSEQ multiplex PCR. The sample holds some 95,000 clones, roughly nine tenths seen once. The source was peripheral blood mononuclear cells (PBMCs), collected before the second cycle of nivolumab. Every receptor here comes from a human donor with classical Hodgkin lymphoma.

This rearrangement joins TRBV11-2 to TRBJ2-3; TRBD2 is a possible D gene (6 bases). V was pared by 2 bases and J by 0 bases, with 12 bases between. The germline CDR1 and CDR2 sequences are SGHAT and FQNNGV. The CDR3 runs 16 residues. CDR3 sequence (DNA): TGTGCCAGCAGCTTATCGGCAGGGACTAGCACAGATACGCAGTATTTT. This encodes CASSLSAGTSTDTQYF.

The chain carries TRBV6-5 and TRBJ1-1; 7 bases line up with TRBD1. The junction had 9 bases not matched to a gene; V was cut back by 5 bases and J by 6 bases. The CDR3 is 14 amino acids. CDR1 and CDR2 (germline): MNHEY, SVGAGI. The CDR3, as DNA: TGTGCCAGCAGTACCCTACAGGGGTCCTCTGAAGCTTTCTTT. This translates into CASSTLQGSSEAFF.

CDR3 sequence reads: CASTRQGFNEQYF. In nucleotides, the CDR3 is TGTGCCAGCACCCGACAGGGTTTTAACGAGCAGTACTTC. The V call is TRBV6-1, the J call TRBJ2-7; 7 nucleotides match TRBD1. Germline assignment: CDR1 MNHNS and CDR2 SASEGT. The CDR3 spans 13 residues. V lost 7 bases, J lost 5 bases, and 8 bases stayed unmatched.

This clone was seen only a few times. The chain is built from TRBV2 and TRBJ1-2; D is unresolved. Germline V CDR1 and CDR2: SNHLY, FYNNEI. V was trimmed by 5 bases and J by 2 bases, leaving 6 bases between them. The CDR3 loop spans 12 amino acids. CDR3 sequence reads: CASSQENYGYTF. The CDR3, as DNA: TGTGCCAGCAGTCAGGAGAACTATGGCTACACCTTC.

This chain joins TRBV28 and TRBJ1-4, with TRBD1 matching 7 bases. This CDR3 has 15 residues. Germline values: CDR1 MDHEN, CDR2 SYDVKM. After removal of 5 bases from V and 5 bases from J, the junction contained 8 bases not matched to a gene. In DNA form, the CDR3 reads TGTGCCAGCAGTGTTAACAGGGGAGGGAATGAAAAACTGTTTTTT. Translation: CASSVNRGGNEKLFF.

The genes are TRBV11-1 and TRBJ2-5; D remains unclear. The V and J ends lost 2 bases and 5 bases respectively, with 3 bases between them. Germline V gene data show CDR1 as SGHAT and CDR2 as FQDESV (reference sequence). The CDR3 has 11 amino acids. The CDR3 loop is CASSLSETQYF. The CDR3 bases are TGTGCCAGCAGCTTATCTGAGACCCAGTACTTC.

The V call is TRBV2, the J call TRBJ2-3; D unclear. The CDR3 runs to 11 residues. Germline assignment: CDR1 SNHLY and CDR2 FYNNEI. Deletions cut 8 bases from V and 3 bases from J, with 6 bases between. The CDR3 is CASPGTDTQYF. The DNA for the CDR3 is TGTGCCAGCCCCGGGACAGATACGCAGTATTTT.

The V gene is TRBV18, the J gene TRBJ2-1, with TRBD2 matching 14 bases. Per germline, CDR1 KGHSH and CDR2 LQKENI. The CDR3 spans 16 residues. Losses at the gene ends were 2 bases for V and 7 bases for J; bases not matched to a gene: 4. The CDR3 loop reads CASSPGGLAGVNEQFF. CDR3 nucleotide sequence: TGTGCCAGCTCACCAGGGGGACTAGCGGGAGTAAATGAGCAGTTCTTC.

The V and J genes are TRBV18 and TRBJ1-2, with D hard to call. The CDR3 sequence is 15 residues long. V was pared by 4 bases and J by 4 bases, with 16 bases between. The germline CDR1 and CDR2 sequences are KGHSH and LQKENI. The CDR3 protein is CASSQPPPGFYGYTF. The CDR3, as DNA: TGTGCCAGCTCACAGCCCCCCCCAGGATTCTATGGCTACACCTTC.

V gene TRBV7-9 combines with J gene TRBJ2-3; D perhaps matches TRBD1 (5 bases). V was cut by 3 bases and J by 0 bases, with 10 bases left in between. Germline CDR1 is SEHNR and CDR2 is FQNEAQ (reference sequence). This CDR3 has 15 residues. CDR3 protein: CASSFSGPSTDTQYF. In nucleotides, the CDR3 is TGTGCCAGCAGCTTTTCAGGGCCCAGCACAGATACGCAGTATTTT. The full variable domain, completed using reference TRBV7-9 and TRBJ2-3, is DTGVSQNPRHKITKRGQNVTFRCDPISEHNRLYWYRQTLGQGPEFLTYFQNEAQLEKSRLLSDRFSAERPKGSFSTLEIQRTEQGDSAMYLCASSFSGPSTDTQYFGPGTRLTVL.

The chain couples TRBV18 to TRBJ2-7; TRBD2 matches 12 bases. The J segment lost 5 bases and the V segment lost 3 bases, leaving 11 bases of the junction unmatched. Germline loops: CDR1 KGHSH, CDR2 LQKENI. CDR3 length: 17 amino acids. In nucleotides, the CDR3 is TGTGCCAGCTCACCTCAAGGACTAGCGGGGTCCCCTCACGAGCAGTACTTC. Protein product: CASSPQGLAGSPHEQYF. The variable domain in full, completed from reference TRBV18 and TRBJ2-7, reads NAGVMQNPRHLVRRRGQEARLRCSPMKGHSHVYWYRQLPEEGLKFMVYLQKENIIDESGMPKERFSAEFPKEGPSILRIQQVVRGDSAAYFCASSPQGLAGSPHEQYFGPGTRLTVT.

The chain recombines TRBV6-1 with TRBJ2-7; TRBD1 aligns across 7 bases. The CDR3 extends over 13 amino acids. The trim removed 10 bases at V and 0 bases at J, leaving 6 bases unmatched. The germline V gene has CDR1 MNHNS and CDR2 SASEGT. CDR3 sequence: CATSDRLSYEQYF. CDR3 nucleotide sequence: TGTGCCACATCGGACAGGCTCTCCTACGAGCAGTACTTC.

The J gene is TRBJ2-3, the V gene TRBV6-6; D might be TRBD1 or TRBD2, each matching 6 bases. The V gene's germline CDR1 is MNHNY and CDR2 SVGAGI (reference sequence). V lost 2 bases to trimming and J lost 4 bases, with 13 bases between them. The CDR3 covers 15 residues. CDR3 nucleotides: TGTGCCAGCAGTTACGTTCCCCGGGGGCCAGATACGCAGTATTTT. This gives the protein CASSYVPRGPDTQYF.

This chain connects TRBV11-2 to TRBJ1-1; D is unresolved. The CDR3 has 13 residues. Germline assignment: CDR1 SGHAT and CDR2 FQNNGV. V lost 4 bases, J lost 5 bases, and 11 bases lay in between. CDR3 sequence reads: CASSSTRVTEAFF. The CDR3 DNA follows: TGTGCCAGCAGCTCCACAAGGGTAACTGAAGCTTTCTTT.

The rearrangement joins TRBV6-4 to TRBJ1-3; D perhaps matches TRBD1 (5 bases). The germline V gene encodes CDR1 MRHNA and CDR2 SNTAGT. Trimming pared 0 bases from V and 0 bases from J, leaving 12 bases between. CDR3 length: 17 residues. CDR3 residues: CASSDSPDSYSGNTIYF. The CDR3 DNA sequence: TGTGCCAGCAGTGACTCACCTGACAGCTACTCTGGAAACACCATATATTTT.

The V gene is TRBV9, the J gene TRBJ2-1, with D perhaps TRBD2 (6 bases). This CDR3 region has 17 residues. V was trimmed by 3 bases and J by 2 bases, leaving 18 bases between them. From germline, CDR1 is SGDLS and CDR2 YYNGEE. The CDR3 DNA reads TGTGCCAGCAGCGAGGGGACTCAAGGTGTCGCCTACAATGAGCAGTTCTTC. It codes for CASSEGTQGVAYNEQFF.

The V call is TRBV28, the J call TRBJ1-1, with no clear D. Trimming took off 10 bases at V and 3 bases at J, with 12 bases between the two ends. The V gene's germline CDR1 is MDHEN and CDR2 SYDVKM. This CDR3 has 12 residues. In DNA, the CDR3 is TGTGCCATCAAAATAGGGTACACTGAAGCTTTCTTT. This translates into CAIKIGYTEAFF. Complete variable domain (other parts from reference TRBV28 and TRBJ1-1): DVKVTQSSRYLVKRTGEKVFLECVQDMDHENMFWYRQDPGLGLRLIYFSYDVKMKEKGDIPEGYSVSREKKERFSLILESASTNQTSMYLCAIKIGYTEAFFGQGTRLTVV.

V and J are TRBV6-4 and TRBJ2-1; D may be TRBD1 or TRBD2 (6 bases each). The CDR3 has 13 residues. The V and J ends lost 2 bases and 9 bases respectively, with 11 bases between them. Germline values: CDR1 MRHNA, CDR2 SNTAGT. CDR3 nucleotides: TGTGCCAGCAGTGACCACGGGGGCTTTGAGCAGTTCTTC. It yields the protein CASSDHGGFEQFF.

The J gene is TRBJ2-7, the V gene TRBV2; 10 nucleotides match TRBD2. Germline V gives CDR1 SNHLY, CDR2 FYNNEI. The CDR3 loop spans 15 amino acids. After removal of 3 bases from V and 7 bases from J, the junction contained 9 bases not matched to a gene. The CDR3 sequence: CASSDTSGKLGEQYF. DNA of the CDR3: TGTGCCAGCAGTGACACTAGCGGGAAACTGGGAGAGCAGTACTTC.

The V call is TRBV7-2, the J call TRBJ2-1, with a weak D call TRBD2 (6 bases). V lost 5 bases and J lost 5, with 10 bases in between. The CDR3 has 13 residues. Germline-derived CDR1 and CDR2 are SGHTA and FQGNSA. DNA for the CDR3: TGTGCCAGCAGCGCGGGACGGAACAATGAGCAGTTCTTC. Its protein product is CASSAGRNNEQFF.

J is TRBJ2-1 and V is TRBV18, with 10 bases matching TRBD2. Losses at the gene ends were 5 bases for V and 0 bases for J; bases not matched to a gene: 7. The germline V gene has CDR1 KGHSH and CDR2 LQKENI. The CDR3 extends over 17 amino acids. CDR3 DNA sequence: TGTGCCAGCTCAGCCGCCCTAGCGGGAGTCTCCTACAATGAGCAGTTCTTC. Translated, it gives CASSAALAGVSYNEQFF.

This chain uses TRBV6-6 with TRBJ2-3; the D gene is possibly TRBD1 (6 bases). There are 13 residues in the CDR3. Germline CDR1 and CDR2: MNHNY and SVGAGI (reference sequence). The V and J ends lost 0 bases and 6 bases respectively, with 7 bases between them. This CDR3 is CASSYSQGDTQYF. For the CDR3, the DNA is TGTGCCAGCAGTTACTCGCAGGGGGATACGCAGTATTTT.

The gene calls are TRBV5-5 and TRBJ1-5; 9 bases match TRBD1. This CDR3 has 15 residues. Germline CDR1 and CDR2: SGHKS and YYEKEE (reference sequence). J was trimmed by 2 bases and V by 0 bases; bases with no gene match: 0. The CDR3 here is CASSLGTGGNQPQHF. The CDR3 DNA sequence: TGTGCCAGCAGCTTGGGGACAGGGGGCAATCAGCCCCAGCATTTT.

The chain combines TRBV23-1 with TRBJ2-7; 8 bases fit TRBD1. TRBV23-1 is identified as an open reading frame with a role that is uncertain. This CDR3 region has 17 residues. V lost 2 bases to trimming and J lost 3 bases; unmatched junction nucleotides: 12. The CDR3 DNA reads TGCGCCAGCAGTCAAACGTCGACAGGGGAAACGGTCTACGAGCAGTACTTC. Protein product: CASSQTSTGETVYEQYF.

The rearrangement joins TRBV7-9 to TRBJ1-2, with TRBD1 as a possible D gene (6 bases). The V gene lost 5 bases and the J gene lost 4 bases, with 20 bases spanning the gap. The V gene's germline CDR1 is SEHNR and CDR2 FQNEAQ (reference sequence). The CDR3 length is 16 residues. The CDR3 region has the DNA TGTGCCAGCAGCGCCTATCCGGGGGGGCGCGTCTATGGCTACACCTTC. Its protein product is CASSAYPGGRVYGYTF.

This clone was recorded only once. The V gene is TRBV19, the J gene TRBJ2-5, with D perhaps matching TRBD1 (6 bases). The CDR3 totals 17 residues. Germline CDR1 is LNHDA and CDR2 is SQIVND (reference sequence). Trimming cost V 3 bases and J 0 bases, with 17 bases left between them. Here the CDR3 reads CASSISVRGLYQETQYF. CDR3 DNA sequence: TGTGCCAGTAGTATTTCCGTCAGGGGCCTGTACCAAGAGACCCAGTACTTC.

The rearrangement joins TRBV19 to TRBJ1-2; D call uncertain. The CDR3 has 15 amino acids. The V and J ends lost 3 bases and 7 bases respectively, with 18 bases between them. Per germline, CDR1 LNHDA and CDR2 SQIVND (reference sequence). The CDR3 spells CASSIPYDYRGGYTF. CDR3 coding DNA: TGTGCCAGTAGTATCCCCTACGATTATCGGGGTGGCTACACCTTC.

J is TRBJ2-4 and V is TRBV21-1; TRBD2 was called by the table and not checked on the DNA. TRBV21-1 is an annotated pseudogene. The CDR3 runs to 16 residues. The CDR3 reads CASSKASGGTKNIQYF. The DNA of the CDR3 is TGTGCCAGCAGCAAGGCAAGCGGCGGGACTAAAAACATTCAGTACTTC.

In this sample, this clone turned up once. The rearrangement uses TRBV25-1 and TRBJ2-1; 12 bases are a match to TRBD2. The CDR3 totals 16 residues. The J segment lost 4 bases and the V segment lost 6 bases, leaving 7 bases of the junction unmatched. Germline V gene data show CDR1 as MGHDK and CDR2 as SYGVNS. The CDR3 region has the DNA TGTGCCAGCAGAGGAATCGGACTAGCGGGATACAATGAGCAGTTCTTC. This translates into CASRGIGLAGYNEQFF.

J is TRBJ1-1 and V is TRBV18, with 9 bases identical to TRBD1. CDR3 length: 19 amino acids. The ends lost 3 bases at V and 0 bases at J; junction bases unmatched: 14. Germline V gene data show CDR1 as KGHSH and CDR2 as LQKENI. CDR3 bases: TGTGCCAGCTCACCCCAGATGCTACAGGGGGCCGGGGTGAACACTGAAGCTTTCTTT. Encoded protein: CASSPQMLQGAGVNTEAFF.